The 9 T cell receptor beta chains given below trace back to one sample, sequenced in a study of blood T cell repertoires in COVID-19. TCRdb's table, derived via immunoSEQ multiplex PCR, lists solely in-frame clones and lacks some. The sample holds 200,000 to 250,000 clones; approximately 81% are singletons and the top ten take just under 20%. The material sequenced was peripheral blood. All receptors come from a man aged 25 to 40 with active or convalescent COVID-19.

This clone appeared a single time. The chain has TRBV24-1 and TRBJ2-5; D unresolved. CDR3 size: 13 residues. Germline loops: CDR1 KGHDR, CDR2 SFDVKD. Trimming pared 5 bases from V and 4 bases from J, leaving 10 bases between. The CDR3 coding sequence is TGTGCCACCAGTGTGGCAGGTGGAGAGACCCAGTACTTC. It codes for CATSVAGGETQYF.

The chain recombines TRBV4-1 with TRBJ1-2; D ambiguous. Germline values: CDR1 MGHRA, CDR2 YSYEKL. This CDR3 is 13 amino acids long. V lost 5 bases and J 4 bases, leaving 11 bases between the germline ends. The CDR3 region has the DNA TGCGCCAGCAGCGAACATGCTGGCTATGGCTACACCTTC. This sequence encodes CASSEHAGYGYTF.

This chain connects TRBV3-1 (or the pseudogene TRBV3-2) to TRBJ2-7, with a possible D match to TRBD2 (5 bases). V was cut by 5 bases and J by 7 bases, with 15 bases left in between. The CDR3 extends over 13 amino acids. Per the germline V gene, CDR1 is LGHDT and CDR2 is YNNKEL (reference sequence). The CDR3 loop is CASSSTPGGEQYF. The CDR3 DNA reads as TGTGCCAGCAGCTCCACCCCCGGCGGGGAGCAGTACTTC.

This clone was detected only once. This chain's CDR3 is CASSFNSGTANTGELFF. The CDR3 nucleotides are TGTGCCAGCAGTTTTAATTCCGGGACAGCGAACACCGGGGAGCTGTTTTTT. V gene TRBV28 combines with J gene TRBJ2-2, with 7 nucleotides matching TRBD1. Germline V gene lookup returns CDR1 MDHEN and CDR2 SYDVKM. CDR3 length: 17 residues. V shed 3 bases, J shed 0 bases, and the junction held 7 bases outside the gene matches. Variable domain in full (rest from reference TRBV28 and TRBJ2-2): DVKVTQSSRYLVKRTGEKVFLECVQDMDHENMFWYRQDPGLGLRLIYFSYDVKMKEKGDIPEGYSVSREKKERFSLILESASTNQTSMYLCASSFNSGTANTGELFFGEGSRLTVL.

This clone appeared a few times. V is TRBV28 and J is TRBJ1-1, with a tentative D call TRBD1 (6 bases). The germline CDR1 and CDR2 sequences are MDHEN and SYDVKM. V was pared by 6 bases and J by 0 bases, with 23 bases between. The CDR3 extends over 18 amino acids. The CDR3 region has the DNA TGTGCCAGCAGCGGTCCCGGGACTCAAGGGGGGGTGAACACTGAAGCTTTCTTT. It translates to CASSGPGTQGGVNTEAFF.

The J gene is TRBJ2-1, the V gene TRBV27; D may be TRBD2 (5 bases). CDR1 and CDR2 from the germline V gene are MNHEY and SMNVEV (reference sequence). Trimming took 6 bases from V and 3 from J, leaving 15 bases between them. The CDR3 runs to 15 residues. As DNA, the CDR3 is TGTGCCAGCAGCCTCAGGCAGCGGCGCTACAATGAGCAGTTCTTC. It is translated as CASSLRQRRYNEQFF.

The V call is TRBV30, the J call TRBJ1-1; weak D call: TRBD1 (6 bases). CDR1 is GTSNPN, CDR2 SVGIG, per germline (reference sequence). This CDR3 is built from 14 residues. The CDR3 sequence is CALVQGSMNTEAFF. CDR3 in DNA: TGTGCATTGGTTCAGGGGAGCATGAACACTGAAGCTTTCTTT.

The V gene is TRBV18, the J gene TRBJ1-1; D is possibly TRBD1 (5 bases). V was clipped by 4 bases and J by 3 bases, with 15 bases between them. The CDR3 is 15 amino acids. Germline lookup yields CDR1 KGHSH and CDR2 LQKENI. The CDR3 DNA follows: TGTGCCAGCTCACGGGGGGTGGCAGCTGACACTGAAGCTTTCTTT. Translating it yields CASSRGVAADTEAFF. The full variable domain, completed using reference TRBV18 and TRBJ1-1, is NAGVMQNPRHLVRRRGQEARLRCSPMKGHSHVYWYRQLPEEGLKFMVYLQKENIIDESGMPKERFSAEFPKEGPSILRIQQVVRGDSAAYFCASSRGVAADTEAFFGQGTRLTVV.

The chain joins TRBV5-1 to TRBJ1-6; 7 positions match TRBD1. V lost 7 bases to trimming and J lost 5 bases; unmatched junction nucleotides: 6. The CDR3 has 14 residues. Germline values: CDR1 SGHRS, CDR2 YFSETQ. CDR3 region: CASRGTANNSPLHF. The CDR3 DNA is TGCGCCAGCCGAGGGACAGCGAATAATTCACCCCTCCACTTT.